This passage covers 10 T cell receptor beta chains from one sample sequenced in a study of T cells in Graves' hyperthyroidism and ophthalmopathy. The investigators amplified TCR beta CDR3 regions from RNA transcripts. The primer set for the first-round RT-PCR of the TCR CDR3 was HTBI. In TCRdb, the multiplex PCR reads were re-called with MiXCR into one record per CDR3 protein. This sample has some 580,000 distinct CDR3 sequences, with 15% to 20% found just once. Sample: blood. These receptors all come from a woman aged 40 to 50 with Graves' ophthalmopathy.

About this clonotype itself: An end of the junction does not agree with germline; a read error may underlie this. The CDR3 spells CASSLEVTSGYNEQFF. The CDR3 DNA reads as TGTGCCAGCAGCTTAGAAGTAACTAGCGGTTACAACGAGCAGTTCTTC. The chain recombines TRBV13 with TRBJ2-1, with 8 bases fitting TRBD2. Germline CDR1 reads PRHDT; CDR2 reads FYEKMQ (reference sequence). The CDR3 loop spans 16 amino acids.

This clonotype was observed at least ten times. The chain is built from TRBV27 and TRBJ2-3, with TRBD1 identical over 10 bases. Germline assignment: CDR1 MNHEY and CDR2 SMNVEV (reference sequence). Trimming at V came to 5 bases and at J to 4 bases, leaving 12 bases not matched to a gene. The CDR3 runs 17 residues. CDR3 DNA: TGTGCCAGCAGTCCCCGGAGACAGGGGGCGCTGGCAGATACGCAGTATTTT. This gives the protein CASSPRRQGALADTQYF.

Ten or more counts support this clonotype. For the CDR3, the DNA is TGTGCCAGCAGCCACTACTCGGGGACCGGCGAGCAGTACTTC. Protein: CASSHYSGTGEQYF. V and J are TRBV3-1 and TRBJ2-7; TRBD1 or TRBD2 may be the D gene (5 bases each). The CDR3 covers 14 residues. Trimming cost V 3 bases and J 6 bases, with 15 bases left between them. The germline CDR1 and CDR2 sequences are LGHDT and YNNKEL (reference sequence).

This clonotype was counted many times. CDR3 in amino acids: CASSSPGQGAPNTEAFF. In DNA, the CDR3 is TGTGCCAGCAGTTCCCCGGGACAGGGGGCGCCGAACACTGAAGCTTTCTTT. This chain links TRBV6-2 or TRBV6-3 with TRBJ1-1; 12 nucleotides line up with TRBD1. The CDR3 extends over 17 amino acids. Trimming removed 4 bases from V and 1 base from J; junction bases left unmatched: 7. The V gene's germline CDR1 is MNHEY and CDR2 SVGEGT.

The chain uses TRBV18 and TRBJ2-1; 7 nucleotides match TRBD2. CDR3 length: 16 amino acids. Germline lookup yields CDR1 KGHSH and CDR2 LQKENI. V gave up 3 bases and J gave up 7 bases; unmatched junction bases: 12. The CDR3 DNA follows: TGTGCCAGCTCACCTCTCGGGGCGGGAGTGGCTAATGAGCAGTTCTTC. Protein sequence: CASSPLGAGVANEQFF.

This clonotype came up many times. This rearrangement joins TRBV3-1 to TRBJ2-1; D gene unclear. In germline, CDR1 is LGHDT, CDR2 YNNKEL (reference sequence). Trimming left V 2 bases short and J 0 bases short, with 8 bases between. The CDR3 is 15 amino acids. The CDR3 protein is CASSQSTSSYNEQFF. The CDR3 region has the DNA TGTGCCAGCAGCCAAAGTACAAGCTCCTACAATGAGCAGTTCTTC.

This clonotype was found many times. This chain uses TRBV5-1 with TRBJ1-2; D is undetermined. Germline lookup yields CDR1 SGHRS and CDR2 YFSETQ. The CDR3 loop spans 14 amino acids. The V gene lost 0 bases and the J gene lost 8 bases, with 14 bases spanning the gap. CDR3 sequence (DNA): TGCGCCAGCAGCTTGGCCGACGGTCTAGAGGGCTACACCTTC. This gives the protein CASSLADGLEGYTF.

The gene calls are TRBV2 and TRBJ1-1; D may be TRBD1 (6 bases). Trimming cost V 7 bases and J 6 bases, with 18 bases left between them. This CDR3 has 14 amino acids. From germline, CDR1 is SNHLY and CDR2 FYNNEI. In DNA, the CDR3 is TGTGCCAGCATTCAGGCGACAGGCCTGCCTGAAGCTTTCTTT. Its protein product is CASIQATGLPEAFF. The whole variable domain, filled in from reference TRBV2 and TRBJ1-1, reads EPEVTQTPSHQVTQMGQEVILRCVPISNHLYFYWYRQILGQKVEFLVSFYNNEISEKSEIFDDQFSVERPDGSNFTLKIRSTKLEDSAMYFCASIQATGLPEAFFGQGTRLTVV.

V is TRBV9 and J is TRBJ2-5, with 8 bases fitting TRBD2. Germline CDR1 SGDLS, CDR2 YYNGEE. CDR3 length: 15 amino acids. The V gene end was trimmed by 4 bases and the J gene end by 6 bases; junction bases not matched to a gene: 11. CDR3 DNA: TGTGCCAGCAGCCCTGCCCTTAGCGGGGCAAAGACCCAGTACTTC. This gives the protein CASSPALSGAKTQYF.

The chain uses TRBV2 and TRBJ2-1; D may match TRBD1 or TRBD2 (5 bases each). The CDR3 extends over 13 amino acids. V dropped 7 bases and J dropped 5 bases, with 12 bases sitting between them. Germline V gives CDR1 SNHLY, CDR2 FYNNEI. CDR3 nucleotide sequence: TGTGCCAGCACCTCAGGGACCAACAATGAGCAGTTCTTC. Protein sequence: CASTSGTNNEQFF.